Described below is a single T cell receptor beta chain sequence and its context. Original processing methods: After removing out-of-frame reads, around 2,000,000 distinct TCRbeta sequences remained. The method was immunoSEQ multiplex PCR; TCRdb's version includes in-frame clones alone and lacks a portion of them. That table is the source of V, J and clone size, and D and trimming were worked out from the DNA. The repertoire holds around 99,000 clones, with approximately 80% as singletons. Single viable CD3+CD4+CD8-CD45RO+ cells were sorted as the memory CD4+ T cells. Serostatus was set by detecting CMV pp150, pp28, p38, p52 IgG. The data were taken from a study of memory CD4+ T cells and cytomegalovirus serostatus. The overall study: This sample comes from healthy Belgian adults, several CMV seropositive, approximately 24 seronegative.

V lost 6 bases, J lost 0 bases, and 9 bases lay in between. Per germline, CDR1 MNHNS and CDR2 SASEGT. The CDR3 length is 14 residues. The sequence came from an adult in good health and CMV-seropositive. This chain joins TRBV6-1 and TRBJ1-3; D gene uncertain. The sample comprised memory CD4+ T cells from blood. CDR3 bases: TGTGCCAGCAGGGCCCCTACCTCTGGAAACACCATATATTTT. Translating gives CASRAPTSGNTIYF.